The clone carrying this T cell receptor beta chain was detected only a few times. Its antigen is currently unknown. The J segment lost 4 bases and the V segment lost 3 bases, leaving 3 bases of the junction unmatched. CDR1 MGHDK and CDR2 SYGVNS come from the germline V gene. The CDR3 totals 14 residues. The data belong to a study of cytomegalovirus exposure and HLA in healthy donors. Findings of the study overall: Listed as cytomegalovirus-associated were 150 to 200 TCR beta chains. Whilst most TCR sequences proved rare, a subset of public TCRs occurred across many donors. The classifier was said to identify cytomegalovirus status with high specificity and sensitivity.

Sequencing used immunoSEQ multiplex PCR; TCRdb keeps in-frame clones, though not all of them. The sample contains 95,000 to 120,000 clones, roughly 84% of which appear only once. The rearrangement links TRBV25-1 to TRBJ1-5, with 7 nucleotides matching TRBD1. This receptor was taken from a woman between 18 and 30 years old in good health and CMV-seronegative. Material: PBMCs. The CDR3, as DNA: TGTGCCAGCAGTGACGGGACAGATAATCAGCCCCAGCATTTT. It specifies CASSDGTDNQPQHF.